The rows below give T cell receptor beta chains drawn from one sample of a study of T cell clonotyping in hematopoietic cell transplantation. The data were produced by immunoSEQ multiplex PCR, yet TCRdb's version contains in-frame clones alone and is incomplete. The table lists 2,500 to 3,500 clones, roughly four fifths of them singletons. The specimen was PBMCs, collected 180 days after allogeneic stem cell transplant. The receptors come from a female patient between 40 and 55 years old who had an allogeneic stem cell transplant from a related donor, so T cells may come from the graft donor. Some clones in this sample may be carry-over from other donors' samples. Both conserved end residues are part of each CDR3. A D gene is named only where the DNA matches it firmly. Not every row has a clone size; where given, it reads once, few, many or a size class.

v_gene	j_gene	d_gene	abundance	CDR3aa	CDR3nt
TRBV7-2	TRBJ2-7	TRBD2	-	CASSLERGVLLEQYF	TGTGCCAGCAGCTTAGAACGGGGGGTTCTTCTCGAGCAGTACTTC
TRBV19	TRBJ2-3	-	-	CASSFAASGGTDTQYF	TGTGCCAGTAGTTTTGCAGCGAGCGGAGGCACAGATACGCAGTATTTT
TRBV4-2	TRBJ2-5	-	-	CASSQWGEAQETQYF	TGTGCCAGCAGCCAATGGGGAGAGGCGCAAGAGACCCAGTACTTC
TRBV29-1	TRBJ2-3	TRBD1	-	CSVAPGDRVTDTQYF	TGCAGCGTAGCACCGGGGGACAGGGTCACAGATACGCAGTATTTT
TRBV7-6	TRBJ2-2	TRBD1	-	CASSKGTGGYTGELFF	TGTGCCAGCAGCAAAGGGACAGGGGGCTACACCGGGGAGCTGTTTTTT
TRBV19	TRBJ1-1	-	-	CASSVTGYTEAFF	TGTGCCAGTAGTGTTACAGGATACACTGAAGCTTTCTTT
TRBV5-4	TRBJ1-1	TRBD1	-	CASMRGQARTEAFF	TGTGCCAGCATGCGCGGACAGGCGAGGACTGAAGCTTTCTTT
TRBV29-1	TRBJ2-1	-	once	CSVSSPASYNEQFF	TGCAGCGTCTCTTCTCCCGCCTCCTACAATGAGCAGTTCTTC
TRBV11-1	TRBJ1-3	-	-	CASSGRGAGATRGNTIYF	TGTGCCAGCAGCGGAAGAGGGGCGGGGGCCACGCGCGGAAACACCATATATTTT
TRBV6-6	TRBJ2-7	-	-	CASSYSPIHEQYF	TGTGCCAGCAGTTACTCGCCCATCCACGAGCAGTACTTC
TRBV5-6	TRBJ2-2	-	-	CASSLEGELFF	TGTGCCAGCAGCTTGGAGGGGGAGCTGTTTTTT
TRBV11-3	TRBJ2-2	-	-	CASRVTQSPGELFF	TGTGCCAGCAGGGTAACGCAGAGCCCCGGGGAGCTGTTTTTT
TRBV27	TRBJ2-7	-	-	CASSLTTPRRDEQYF	TGTGCCAGCAGTCTGACGACCCCTCGGCGCGACGAGCAGTACTTC
TRBV14	TRBJ2-7	TRBD1	-	CASSQLFQGAKVETYEQYF	TGTGCCAGCAGCCAACTTTTCCAGGGGGCGAAGGTCGAAACCTACGAGCAGTACTTC
TRBV5-4	TRBJ1-5	-	-	CASTRDGNQPQHF	TGTGCCAGCACCCGGGACGGCAATCAGCCCCAGCATTTT
TRBV7-7	TRBJ2-5	TRBD2	-	CASSLSTSGTGETQYF	TGTGCCAGCAGCTTAAGTACTAGCGGCACGGGAGAGACCCAGTACTTC
TRBV30	TRBJ2-1	-	once	CAWSVGTGYNEQFF	TGTGCCTGGAGTGTTGGGACCGGCTACAATGAGCAGTTCTTC
TRBV19	TRBJ1-4	-	-	CASSRGTELFF	TGTGCCAGTAGTCGGGGGACGGAACTGTTTTTT
TRBV27	TRBJ2-2	TRBD1	-	CASSFLRTGGTGELFF	TGTGCCAGCAGTTTCCTACGGACAGGGGGTACCGGGGAGCTGTTTTTT
TRBV7-3	TRBJ2-2	-	once	CASSLSHDTGELFF	TGTGCCAGCAGCTTATCTCATGATACCGGGGAGCTGTTTTTT
TRBV29-1	TRBJ1-1	-	once	CSVEDRGGGASTEAFF	TGCAGCGTTGAAGATCGGGGCGGAGGGGCGAGTACTGAAGCTTTCTTT
TRBV25-1	TRBJ1-1	TRBD1	-	CASRRGLTEAFF	TGTGCCAGCAGAAGGGGGCTAACTGAAGCTTTCTTT
TRBV4-1	TRBJ1-3	-	-	CASSPTRGGYGNTIYF	TGCGCCAGCAGCCCCACCCGCGGAGGTTATGGAAACACCATATATTTT
TRBV29-1	TRBJ1-1	-	-	CSVEGGGNTEAFF	TGCAGCGTGGAGGGGGGTGGGAACACTGAAGCTTTCTTT
TRBV2	TRBJ2-2	-	-	CASSDWLANTGELFF	TGTGCCAGCAGTGACTGGCTAGCGAACACCGGGGAGCTGTTTTTT
TRBV5-6	TRBJ2-5	-	-	CASSFSQTQYF	TGTGCCAGCAGCTTTTCTCAGACCCAGTACTTC
TRBV6-5	TRBJ2-1	-	few	CASSYSASYEQFF	TGTGCCAGCAGTTACTCGGCTAGCTATGAGCAGTTCTTC
TRBV30	TRBJ2-7	-	few	CAWSPAIREQYF	TGTGCCTGGAGTCCCGCCATACGCGAGCAGTACTTC
TRBV5-3	TRBJ1-2	-	-	CARSLRESGYTF	TGTGCCAGAAGCCTGCGAGAATCGGGCTACACCTTC
TRBV27	TRBJ2-7	TRBD2	-	CASSRTSYEQYF	TGTGCCAGCAGCCGGACTAGCTACGAGCAGTACTTC
TRBV9	TRBJ2-4	-	-	CASSFSYPGPRRVF	TGTGCCAGCAGCTTCTCGTATCCGGGTCCCCGAAGGGTCTTC
TRBV30	TRBJ1-4	-	-	CAWSVLRATNEKLFF	TGTGCCTGGAGTGTCTTGAGGGCAACTAATGAAAAACTGTTTTTT
TRBV30	TRBJ2-7	-	-	CAWSVRLGDEQYF	TGTGCCTGGAGTGTACGGCTTGGGGACGAGCAGTACTTC
TRBV5-1	TRBJ1-3	-	medium-sized	CASSLGSGSGNTIYF	TGCGCCAGCAGCTTGGGCAGCGGCTCTGGAAACACCATATATTTT
TRBV13	TRBJ2-3	-	-	CASSLRFTDTQYF	TGTGCCAGCAGCTTAAGGTTCACAGATACGCAGTATTTT
TRBV30	TRBJ1-1	-	-	CAWSLNTEAFF	TGTGCCTGGAGCCTAAACACTGAAGCTTTCTTT
TRBV27	TRBJ1-2	-	-	CASSTDQRYGYTF	TGTGCCAGCAGCACGGATCAACGCTATGGCTACACCTTC
TRBV4-3	TRBJ1-5	-	-	CASSQDVGDGQPQHF	TGCGCCAGCAGCCAAGATGTCGGTGACGGTCAGCCCCAGCATTTT
TRBV27	TRBJ2-1	TRBD1	few	CASGRQGENEQFF	TGTGCCAGCGGCCGACAGGGGGAGAATGAGCAGTTCTTC
TRBV5-6	TRBJ2-3	TRBD2	-	CASSLSPLAAAPDTQYF	TGTGCCAGCAGCTTGTCGCCGCTAGCGGCCGCGCCAGATACGCAGTATTTT
TRBV11-2	TRBJ2-3	-	once	CASSSGGGTGSTDTQYF	TGTGCCAGCAGCTCCGGGGGGGGGACAGGTAGCACAGATACGCAGTATTTT
TRBV9	TRBJ2-3	-	-	CASAEEEVTDTQYF	TGTGCCAGCGCAGAGGAGGAGGTCACAGATACGCAGTATTTT
TRBV14	TRBJ1-2	TRBD1	-	CASSPGQSYGYTF	TGTGCCAGCAGCCCGGGACAGAGCTATGGCTACACCTTC
TRBV5-1	TRBJ1-1	-	-	CASSLEQGLNTEAFF	TGCGCCAGCAGCTTGGAACAGGGTCTGAACACTGAAGCTTTCTTT
TRBV7-8	TRBJ1-1	-	once	CASSLGGATEAFF	TGTGCCAGCAGCTTAGGGGGGGCCACTGAAGCTTTCTTT
TRBV2	TRBJ1-6	-	once	CASRSQGNNSPLHF	TGTGCCAGCAGGTCTCAGGGAAATAATTCACCCCTCCACTTT
TRBV18	TRBJ1-1	-	once	CASSLEIYRGAEAFF	TGTGCCAGCTCGCTGGAAATTTATCGCGGCGCTGAAGCTTTCTTT
TRBV10-2	TRBJ2-1	-	-	CASSESWGWDEQFF	TGCGCCAGCAGTGAGTCGTGGGGTTGGGATGAGCAGTTCTTC
TRBV27	TRBJ2-7	-	once	CASSLSGSSYEQYF	TGTGCCAGCAGTTTAAGTGGGAGCTCCTACGAGCAGTACTTC
TRBV11-2	TRBJ2-7	-	-	CASSLGTRVTYEQYF	TGTGCCAGCAGCTTAGGAACTAGGGTCACCTACGAGCAGTACTTC